The 10 T cell receptor beta chains reported below all come from one sample, sequenced in a study of beta chain features in type 1 diabetes. Study observations and caveats: Type 1 diabetes patients showed a moderate but significant shortening of TCRB CDR3s in all four CD4+ subsets.

These receptors' targets are unknown. Expressed TCRB transcripts got sequenced, as all isolated RNA was reverse transcribed. Sequenced by immunoSEQ multiplex PCR; TCRdb stores in-frame clones only, minus some. The sample records about 390,000 clones, 8.5% to 10% being singletons. Sequences were obtained from central memory CD4+ T cells from blood. These receptors were collected from a man aged 25 to 45 with type 1 diabetes.

The chain joins TRBV29-1 to TRBJ2-3, with D unresolved. Germline lookup yields CDR1 SQVTM and CDR2 ANQGSEA. V was cut by 4 bases and J by 3 bases, with 5 bases left in between. This CDR3 spans 11 amino acids. The CDR3 DNA follows: TGCAGCGTTGGTCTAACAGATACGCAGTATTTT. It codes for CSVGLTDTQYF.

The sample holds a few counts of this clone. V is TRBV6-1 and J is TRBJ2-7; D might be TRBD1 (8 bases). With 7 bases removed from V and 3 bases from J, the gap between germline ends came to 19 bases. The CDR3 loop spans 15 amino acids. Germline CDR1 is MNHNS and CDR2 is SASEGT. The CDR3: CASKPTGGTIYEQYF. For the CDR3, the DNA is TGTGCCAGCAAGCCAACAGGGGGGACTATCTACGAGCAGTACTTC.

This clone appeared a few times. J is TRBJ2-5 and V is TRBV5-4, with 7 bases lining up with TRBD1. CDR3 length equals 14 residues. With V trimmed by 0 bases and J by 9 bases, 8 bases remained unmatched. Germline CDR1 SGHNT, CDR2 YYREEE (reference sequence). In nucleotides, the CDR3 is TGTGCCAGCAGCTTGGCTACAGGGGATAGGCCCCAGTACTTC. Its translation: CASSLATGDRPQYF.

This clone showed up just a few times. This chain connects TRBV6-1 to TRBJ2-1; TRBD1 aligns across 12 bases. This CDR3 contains 15 residues. The ends lost 7 bases at V and 6 bases at J; junction bases unmatched: 7. Germline loops: CDR1 MNHNS, CDR2 SASEGT. The CDR3 bases are TGTGCCAGCAACTCTGGGACAGGGGGCTTCAATGAGCAGTTCTTC. Translating gives CASNSGTGGFNEQFF.

This chain uses TRBV9 with TRBJ2-1; 9 bases agree with TRBD2. The CDR3 contains 16 residues. Germline V gene data show CDR1 as SGDLS and CDR2 as YYNGEE. V lost 3 bases, J lost 13 bases, and 17 bases stayed unmatched. The CDR3 coding sequence is TGTGCCAGCAGCGCCCGGACTAGCGCCGGCGAGGGGGAACAGTTCTTC. It yields the protein CASSARTSAGEGEQFF.

The chain carries TRBV5-1 and TRBJ2-3, with 11 bases that match TRBD2. The germline CDR1 and CDR2 sequences are SGHRS and YFSETQ. The CDR3 totals 17 residues. After removal of 0 bases from V and 1 base from J, the junction contained 4 bases not matched to a gene. In DNA, the CDR3 is TGCGCCAGCAGCTTGGAACTAGCGGGAGTTGGCACAGATACGCAGTATTTT. Translated, it gives CASSLELAGVGTDTQYF.

This chain links TRBV7-9 with TRBJ1-2; no clear D. Trimming stripped 5 bases from V and 5 bases from J, with 15 bases between. The CDR3 totals 14 residues. Germline V gene lookup returns CDR1 SEHNR and CDR2 FQNEAQ (reference sequence). For the CDR3, the DNA is TGTGCCAGCAGCAACGCCCGGCCGGCGTATGGCTACACCTTC. Its protein is CASSNARPAYGYTF.

This clone was observed a handful of times. The rearrangement links TRBV11-2 to TRBJ2-4, with TRBD1 identical over 7 bases. This CDR3 spans 13 amino acids. V lost 3 bases, J lost 14 bases, and 10 bases stayed unmatched. Germline V gene lookup returns CDR1 SGHAT and CDR2 FQNNGV. CDR3 amino acids: CASSLSATGQKYF. CDR3 DNA sequence: TGTGCCAGCAGCTTGTCGGCTACGGGACAGAAGTACTTC.

The chain links TRBV7-3 to TRBJ1-2; 11 bases match TRBD1. The CDR3 covers 18 residues. The germline V gene has CDR1 SGHTA and CDR2 FQGTGA. V shed 6 bases, J shed 0 bases, and the junction held 12 bases outside the gene matches. CDR3 bases: TGTGCCAGCAGTTTTTCGCCCGGGACAGGGGGTACTAACTATGGCTACACCTTC. It translates to CASSFSPGTGGTNYGYTF.

At least ten counts were recorded for this clone. The same CDR3 also results from other DNA sequences found in this sample. The chain joins TRBV28 to TRBJ2-3; D unclear. The V gene lost 3 bases and the J gene lost 6 bases, with 7 bases spanning the gap. The germline gives CDR1 MDHEN, CDR2 SYDVKM. This CDR3 is built from 12 residues. The CDR3 DNA reads as TGTGCCAGCAGTTTGAGGCTGGATACGCAGTATTTT. It encodes CASSLRLDTQYF.